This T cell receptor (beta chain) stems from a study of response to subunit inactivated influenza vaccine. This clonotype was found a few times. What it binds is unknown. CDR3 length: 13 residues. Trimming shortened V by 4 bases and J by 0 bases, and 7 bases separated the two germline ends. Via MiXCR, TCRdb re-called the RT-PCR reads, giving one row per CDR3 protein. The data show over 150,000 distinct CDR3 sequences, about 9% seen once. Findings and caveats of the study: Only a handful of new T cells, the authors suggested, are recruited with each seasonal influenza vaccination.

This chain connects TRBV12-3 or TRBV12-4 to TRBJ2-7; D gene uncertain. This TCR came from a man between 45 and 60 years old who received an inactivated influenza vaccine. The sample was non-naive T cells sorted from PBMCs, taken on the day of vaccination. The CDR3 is CASSWQLSYEQYF. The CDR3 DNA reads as TGTGCCAGCAGTTGGCAACTCTCCTACGAGCAGTACTTC.